The clone carrying this T cell receptor beta chain was detected once. What it binds is unknown. Repertoires were generated with immunoSEQ multiplex PCR, while TCRdb's copy carries only in-frame clones and drops some. Found here are around 23,000 clones, more than 75% of them singletons; the top ten hold roughly 15%. This entry belongs to a study of CD4 T cells in relation to SARS-CoV-2 and coronaviruses. Study background: TCR beta CDR3s were sequenced after roughly 10-day antigen culture of PBMCs.

Germline V gene lookup returns CDR1 SGHNT and CDR2 YYREEE (reference sequence). The CDR3 is 15 amino acids. J gave up 10 bases and V 4 bases, and 14 bases lay outside the gene matches. Unexposed donor CD4+ T cells date from about 2010-2019, before the COVID-19 pandemic. After about 10 days of culture, CD4+ T cells were isolated. Testing used SARS-CoV-2 S/N and four cold-coronavirus spikes on unexposed-donor CD4+ T cells, cells permitting. Half the medium was replaced with IL-2 medium on days 3 and 7. The genes are TRBV5-4 and TRBJ2-1, with 7 bases that match TRBD2. The TCR sequence derives from a human donor in good health. Sequencing input: CD4+ T cells from PBMCs, cultured in vitro. This CDR3 is CASSPPLRGVGEQFF. DNA of the CDR3: TGTGCCAGCAGCCCCCCGTTACGGGGGGTCGGGGAGCAGTTCTTC. Supplemented by reference TRBV5-4 and TRBJ2-1, the full variable domain reads ETGVTQSPTHLIKTRGQQVTLRCSSQSGHNTVSWYQQALGQGPQFIFQYYREEENGRGNFPPRFSGLQFPNYSSELNVNALELDDSALYLCASSPPLRGVGEQFFGPGTRLTVL.